This T cell receptor beta chain appears in the sequencing data of a study of OX40 agonist ivuxolimab in advanced cancers. Data came from immunoSEQ multiplex PCR; TCRdb stores just in-frame clones and leaves some out. The repertoire holds 100,000 or so clones, with 70% to 90% as singletons. Points on this clone: Its antigen is undetermined.

Germline loops: CDR1 SGHVS, CDR2 FQNEAQ. This CDR3 is 16 amino acids long. With V trimmed by 5 bases and J by 4 bases, 10 bases remained unmatched. Study-level results: The mean number of expanded clones was higher in CD8+ T cells than in CD4+.

Sequencing was performed on CD4+ or CD8+ T cells sorted from blood, taken in a trial of the OX40 agonist ivuxolimab. The rearrangement joins TRBV7-8 to TRBJ1-1, with 10 bases that match TRBD1. This TCR was sampled from an adult with an advanced solid tumor such as melanoma, head and neck, liver or kidney cancer. The CDR3 DNA follows: TGTGCCAGCAGCCAGGGGACAGGGGACGGGTCCACTGAAGCTTTCTTT. Translation: CASSQGTGDGSTEAFF.